This T cell receptor beta chain was retrieved from a study of PD-1 blockade in classical Hodgkin lymphoma. With V trimmed by 3 bases and J by 4 bases, 5 bases remained unmatched. The CDR3 runs to 16 residues. Germline loops: CDR1 LNHDA, CDR2 SQIVND (reference sequence). Only in-frame clones appear in the TCRdb table, and some are missing; sequencing was by immunoSEQ multiplex PCR. Of around 37,000 clones listed, more than 85% were seen once; the top ten hold roughly 0.31%. Time point meaning: cycle 4 day 1 (C4D1), after more than five weeks of nivolumab. Every single patient, without exception, relapsed after autologous stem cell transplantation, and brentuximab vedotin exposure varied. CD4+ T cells were purified from thawed PBMCs by negative selection. Classifying best responses yielded complete response, partial response or progressive disease.

The TCR originated in a human donor with classical Hodgkin lymphoma. The sequenced sample was CD4+ T cells from blood, obtained before the fourth cycle of nivolumab. The chain is built from TRBV19 and TRBJ2-7; 14 bases line up with TRBD2. CDR3 coding DNA: TGTGCCAGTAGTATCCGGGGGACTAGCGGGGGTTACGAGCAGTACTTC. Its protein is CASSIRGTSGGYEQYF.